This note documents a single TCR beta chain sequence. This specimen comes from a study of T cell changes during pregnancy in multiple sclerosis. Trimming took 4 bases from V and 5 from J; bases not matched to a gene: 3. In germline, CDR1 is SGHRS, CDR2 YFSETQ. CDR3 size: 13 residues. The table came from immunoSEQ multiplex PCR; TCRdb's copy has only in-frame clones and leaves some out. The sample lists more than 65,000 clones; approximately 86% were seen once. Specimen: peripheral blood, collected before pregnancy. The rearrangement joins TRBV5-1 to TRBJ1-1; 9 nucleotides align to TRBD1. This TCR was recovered from a female donor with multiple sclerosis, enrolled in a pregnancy study. The CDR3 sequence is CASSPGQGTEAFF. Here the CDR3 DNA reads TGCGCCAGCAGCCCTGGACAGGGGACTGAAGCTTTCTTT.